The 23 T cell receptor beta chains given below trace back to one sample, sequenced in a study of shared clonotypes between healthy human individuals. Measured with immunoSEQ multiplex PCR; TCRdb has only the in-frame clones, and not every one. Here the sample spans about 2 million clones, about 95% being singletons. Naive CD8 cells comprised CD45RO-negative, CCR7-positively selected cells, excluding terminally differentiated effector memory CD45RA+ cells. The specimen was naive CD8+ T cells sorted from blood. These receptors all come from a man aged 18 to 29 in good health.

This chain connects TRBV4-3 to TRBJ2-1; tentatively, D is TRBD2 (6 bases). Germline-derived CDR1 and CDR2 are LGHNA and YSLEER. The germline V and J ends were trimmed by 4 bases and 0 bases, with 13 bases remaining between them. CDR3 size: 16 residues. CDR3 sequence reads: CASSPGRLPSYNEQFF. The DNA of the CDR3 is TGCGCCAGCAGCCCGGGGAGGCTTCCCTCCTACAATGAGCAGTTCTTC.

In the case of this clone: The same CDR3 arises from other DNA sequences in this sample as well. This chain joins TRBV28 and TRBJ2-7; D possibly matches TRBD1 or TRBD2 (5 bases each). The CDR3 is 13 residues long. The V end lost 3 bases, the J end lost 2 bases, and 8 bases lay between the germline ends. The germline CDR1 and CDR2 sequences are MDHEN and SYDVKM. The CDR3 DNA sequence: TGTGCCAGCAGTTTGAGGGGCACCTACGAGCAGTACTTC. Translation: CASSLRGTYEQYF.

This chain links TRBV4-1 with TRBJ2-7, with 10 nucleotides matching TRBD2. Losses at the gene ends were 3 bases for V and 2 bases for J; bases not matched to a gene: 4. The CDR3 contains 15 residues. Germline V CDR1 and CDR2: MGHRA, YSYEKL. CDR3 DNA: TGCGCCAGCAGCCATACTAGCGGGAACACCTACGAGCAGTACTTC. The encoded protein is CASSHTSGNTYEQYF.

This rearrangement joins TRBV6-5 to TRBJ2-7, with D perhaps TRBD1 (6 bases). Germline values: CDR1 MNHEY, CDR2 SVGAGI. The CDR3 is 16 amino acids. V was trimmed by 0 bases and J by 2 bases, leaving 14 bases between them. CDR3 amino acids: CASSYSTGTRAYEQYF. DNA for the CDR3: TGTGCCAGCAGTTACTCGACCGGGACAAGAGCCTACGAGCAGTACTTC.

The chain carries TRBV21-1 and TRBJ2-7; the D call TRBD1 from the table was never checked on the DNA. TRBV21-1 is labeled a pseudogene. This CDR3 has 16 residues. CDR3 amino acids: CASSKTHRGHYYEQYF. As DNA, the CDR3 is TGTGCCAGCAGCAAAACCCACCGCGGACACTACTACGAGCAGTACTTC.

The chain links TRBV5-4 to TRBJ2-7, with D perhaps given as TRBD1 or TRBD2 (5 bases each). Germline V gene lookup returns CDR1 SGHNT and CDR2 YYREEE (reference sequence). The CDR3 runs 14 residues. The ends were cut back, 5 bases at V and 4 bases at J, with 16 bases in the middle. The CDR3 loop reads CASSPGPLGYEQYF. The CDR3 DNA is TGTGCCAGCAGTCCGGGACCCTTGGGATACGAGCAGTACTTC.

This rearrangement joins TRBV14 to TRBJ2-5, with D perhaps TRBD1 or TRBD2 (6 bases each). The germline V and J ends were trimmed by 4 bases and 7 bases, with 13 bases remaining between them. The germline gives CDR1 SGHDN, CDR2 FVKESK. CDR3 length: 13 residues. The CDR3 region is CASSRRGKRTQYF. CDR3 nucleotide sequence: TGTGCCAGCAGCCGGAGGGGGAAGCGGACCCAGTACTTC. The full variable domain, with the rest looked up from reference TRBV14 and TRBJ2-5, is EAGVTQFPSHSVIEKGQTVTLRCDPISGHDNLYWYRRVMGKEIKFLLHFVKESKQDESGMPNNRFLAERTGGTYSTLKVQPAELEDSGVYFCASSRRGKRTQYFGPGTRLLVL.

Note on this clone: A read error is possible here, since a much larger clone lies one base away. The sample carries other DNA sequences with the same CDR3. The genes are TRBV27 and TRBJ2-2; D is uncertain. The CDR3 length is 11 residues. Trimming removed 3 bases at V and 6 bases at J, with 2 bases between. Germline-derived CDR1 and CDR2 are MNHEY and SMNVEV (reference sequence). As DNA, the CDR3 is TGTGCCAGCAGTTTCGCCGGGGAGCTGTTTTTT. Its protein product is CASSFAGELFF.

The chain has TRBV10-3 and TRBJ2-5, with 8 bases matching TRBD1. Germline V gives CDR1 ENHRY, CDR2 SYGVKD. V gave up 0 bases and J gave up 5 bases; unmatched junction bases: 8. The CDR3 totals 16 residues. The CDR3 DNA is TGTGCCATCAGTGAGTCTCGAGGACAGGGCACCGAGACCCAGTACTTC. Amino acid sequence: CAISESRGQGTETQYF.

The CDR3 spells CASWYGGARETQYF. In DNA form, the CDR3 reads TGTGCCAGTTGGTATGGGGGGGCGCGGGAGACCCAGTACTTC. V usage is TRBV6-6 and J usage is TRBJ2-5; D perhaps matches TRBD2 (7 bases). Germline V CDR1 and CDR2: MNHNY, SVGAGI (reference sequence). This CDR3 region has 14 residues. V dropped 9 bases and J dropped 5 bases, with 19 bases sitting between them.

DNA of the CDR3: TGTGCCAGCAGTTTCTACGAGGGACAGGGCACAGATACGCAGTATTTT. Its translation: CASSFYEGQGTDTQYF. The rearrangement joins TRBV28 to TRBJ2-3; 8 bases fit TRBD1. The CDR3 is 16 amino acids. Germline CDR1 and CDR2: MDHEN and SYDVKM. The V gene end was trimmed by 3 bases and the J gene end by 1 base; junction bases not matched to a gene: 6.

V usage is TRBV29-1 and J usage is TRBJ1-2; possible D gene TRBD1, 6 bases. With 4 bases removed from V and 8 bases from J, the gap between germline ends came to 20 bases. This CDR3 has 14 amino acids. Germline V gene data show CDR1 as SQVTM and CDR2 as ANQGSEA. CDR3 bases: TGCAGCGTTGTGGCTTATACAGGGCCGGAAGGCTACACCTTC. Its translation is CSVVAYTGPEGYTF. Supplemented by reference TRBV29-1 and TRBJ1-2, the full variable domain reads SAVISQKPSRDICQRGTSLTIQCQVDSQVTMMFWYRQQPGQSLTLIATANQGSEATYESGFVIDKFPISRPNLTFSTLTVSNMSPEDSSIYLCSVVAYTGPEGYTFGSGTRLTVV.

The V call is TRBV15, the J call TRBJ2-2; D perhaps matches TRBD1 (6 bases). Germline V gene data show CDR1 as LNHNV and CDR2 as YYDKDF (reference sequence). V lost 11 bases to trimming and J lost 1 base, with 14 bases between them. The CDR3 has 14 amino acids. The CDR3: CASTQGLNTGELFF. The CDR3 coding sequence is TGTGCCTCTACGCAGGGGTTGAACACCGGGGAGCTGTTTTTT.

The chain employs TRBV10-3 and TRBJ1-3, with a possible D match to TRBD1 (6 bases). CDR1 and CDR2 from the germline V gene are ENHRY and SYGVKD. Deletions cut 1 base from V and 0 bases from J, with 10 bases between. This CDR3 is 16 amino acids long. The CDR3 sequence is CAISELGGLSGNTIYF. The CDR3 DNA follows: TGTGCCATCAGTGAGTTGGGGGGGCTCTCTGGAAACACCATATATTTT.

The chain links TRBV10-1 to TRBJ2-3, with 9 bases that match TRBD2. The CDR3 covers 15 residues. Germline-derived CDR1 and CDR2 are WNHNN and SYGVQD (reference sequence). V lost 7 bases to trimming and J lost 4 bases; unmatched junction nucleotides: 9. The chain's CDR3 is CASNRAGGSADTQYF. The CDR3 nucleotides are TGCGCCAGCAACCGAGCGGGAGGTTCAGCAGATACGCAGTATTTT.

The CDR3 here is CASSWDRGSLLHF. As DNA, the CDR3 is TGTGCCAGCAGTTGGGACAGGGGGTCGCTCCTCCACTTT. The chain has TRBV27 and TRBJ1-6; 11 nucleotides align to TRBD1. The CDR3 length is 13 residues. In germline, CDR1 is MNHEY, CDR2 SMNVEV (reference sequence). The ends lost 4 bases at V and 15 bases at J; junction bases unmatched: 5.

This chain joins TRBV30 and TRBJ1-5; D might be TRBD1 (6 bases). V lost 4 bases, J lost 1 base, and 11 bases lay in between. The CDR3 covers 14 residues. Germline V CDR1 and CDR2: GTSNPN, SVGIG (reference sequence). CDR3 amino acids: CAWNRGQSNQPQHF. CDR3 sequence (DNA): TGTGCCTGGAATCGGGGGCAAAGCAATCAGCCCCAGCATTTT.

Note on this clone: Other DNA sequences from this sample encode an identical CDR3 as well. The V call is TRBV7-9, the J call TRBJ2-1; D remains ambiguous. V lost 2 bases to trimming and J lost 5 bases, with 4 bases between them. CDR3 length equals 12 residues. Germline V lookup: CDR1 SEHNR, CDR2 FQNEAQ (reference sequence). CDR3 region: CASSLPNNEQFF. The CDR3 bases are TGTGCCAGCAGCTTACCAAACAATGAGCAGTTCTTC. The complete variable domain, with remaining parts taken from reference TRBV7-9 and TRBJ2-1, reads DTGVSQNPRHKITKRGQNVTFRCDPISEHNRLYWYRQTLGQGPEFLTYFQNEAQLEKSRLLSDRFSAERPKGSFSTLEIQRTEQGDSAMYLCASSLPNNEQFFGPGTRLTVL.

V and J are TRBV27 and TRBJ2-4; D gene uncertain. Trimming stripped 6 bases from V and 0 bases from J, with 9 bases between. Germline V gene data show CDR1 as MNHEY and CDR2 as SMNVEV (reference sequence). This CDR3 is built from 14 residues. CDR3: CASRLKLAKNIQYF. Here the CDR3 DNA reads TGTGCCAGCAGACTAAAACTAGCCAAAAACATTCAGTACTTC.

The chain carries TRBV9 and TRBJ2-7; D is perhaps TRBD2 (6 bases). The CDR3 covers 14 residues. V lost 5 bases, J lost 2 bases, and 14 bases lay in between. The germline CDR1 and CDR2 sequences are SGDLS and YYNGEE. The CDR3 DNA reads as TGTGCCAGCAGGAAGAAGGGCGGGGCCTACGAGCAGTACTTC. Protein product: CASRKKGGAYEQYF.

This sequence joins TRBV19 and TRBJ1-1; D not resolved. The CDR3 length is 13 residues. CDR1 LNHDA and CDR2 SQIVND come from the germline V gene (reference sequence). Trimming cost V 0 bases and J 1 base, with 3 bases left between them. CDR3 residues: CASSIEANTEAFF. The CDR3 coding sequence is TGTGCCAGTAGTATAGAAGCGAACACTGAAGCTTTCTTT.

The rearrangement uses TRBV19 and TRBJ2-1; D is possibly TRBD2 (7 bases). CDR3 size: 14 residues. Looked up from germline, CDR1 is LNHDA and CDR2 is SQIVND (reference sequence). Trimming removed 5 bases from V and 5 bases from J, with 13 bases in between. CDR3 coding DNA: TGTGCCAGTAGTCGGCGGGGGCATAACAATGAGCAGTTCTTC. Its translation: CASSRRGHNNEQFF.

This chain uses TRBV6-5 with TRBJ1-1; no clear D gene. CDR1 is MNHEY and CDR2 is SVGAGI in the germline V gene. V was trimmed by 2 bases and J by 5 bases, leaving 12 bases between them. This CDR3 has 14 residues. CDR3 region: CASSYTDTLTEAFF. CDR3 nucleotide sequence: TGTGCCAGCAGTTACACCGATACCTTGACTGAAGCTTTCTTT.